Listed below are T cell receptor beta chains from one sample, sequenced in a study of HIV-infected patients and healthy controls. TCRdb fed the 5' RACE reads into MiXCR, producing one record per CDR3 protein. The top ten hold 9.5% to 15% of the sample, which has about 6,000 distinct CDR3 sequences, roughly a tenth seen once. The sample in question was blood, obtained before antiretroviral therapy. The receptor set was obtained from an adult with HIV infection. CDR3s include the opening cysteine and the closing phenylalanine or tryptophan. The D gene is left open where the match is weak. Size is omitted from some rows. Given values are once, few, many or a class for expanded clones.

TRBJ2-7 TRBD2 - TRBV7-3 TGTGCCAGCAGCTATAGCGGGGGGGTCGACGAGCAGTACTTC CASSYSGGVDEQYF
TRBJ2-5 TRBD1 - TRBV6-5 TGTGCCAGCAGTTACGGGGCGGGACAGGTGTTCCAAGAGACCCAGTACTTC CASSYGAGQVFQETQYF
TRBJ2-1 TRBD2 few TRBV3-1 TGTGCCAGCAGCCGCCCTAGCGGGGGGGCAAATGAGCAGTTCTTC CASSRPSGGANEQFF
TRBJ1-4 - medium-sized TRBV28 TGTGCCAGCAGTCTAAGGGGGGGTACGGCTAATGAAAAACTGTTTTTT CASSLRGGTANEKLFF
TRBJ1-1 - many TRBV29-1 TGCAGCGCCCTTGGGCTCACTGAAGCTTTCTTT CSALGLTEAFF
TRBJ2-2 TRBD2 few TRBV19 TGTGCCACTGAGGGGAGGGTAGACACCGGGGAGCTGTTTTTT CATEGRVDTGELFF
TRBJ2-5 - many TRBV6-5 TGTGCCAGCAGTTACAGAGCGAATCAAGAGACCCAGTACTTC CASSYRANQETQYF
TRBJ2-1 - - TRBV5-4 TGTGCCAGCAGCACGGGTCCCAGCTCCTACAATGAGCAGTTCTTC CASSTGPSSYNEQFF
TRBJ2-1 - medium-sized TRBV2 TGTGCCAGCAGTCCCAATTGGAGCCTAGTCAATGAGCAGTTCTTC CASSPNWSLVNEQFF
TRBJ1-1 - medium-sized TRBV2 TGTGCCAGCAGTGAACTCACGGTGGGCACTGAAGCTTTCTTT CASSELTVGTEAFF
TRBJ1-4 - medium-sized TRBV20-1 TGCAGTGCTAGGGGGGGGTCTAATGAAAAACTGTTTTTT CSARGGSNEKLFF
TRBJ1-1 - - TRBV5-4 TGTGCCACCCAGGGGAGGGTTGACACTGAAGCTTTCTTT CATQGRVDTEAFF